This T cell receptor (beta chain) was identified in a study of long-term antiretroviral therapy in people with HIV. The assay used was immunoSEQ (version v3.0), run at survey level. TCRdb keeps only in-frame clones here, not all; method: immunoSEQ multiplex PCR. This table has tens of thousands of clones, approximately 80% appearing once. For this clone: Its antigen is unknown.

With 5 bases removed from V and 4 bases from J, the gap between germline ends came to 13 bases. The germline V gene encodes CDR1 LNHDA and CDR2 SQIVND (reference sequence). The CDR3 extends over 14 amino acids. Findings of the study overall: When set beside controls, HIV repertoires had CDR3 length ranges that were narrower.

Sample: unsorted PBMCs, taken 0.3 years after starting antiretroviral therapy. The genes are TRBV19 and TRBJ2-3, with D unclear. The source of this sequence is a man aged 35 to 55 with HIV. The CDR3 DNA reads TGTGCCAGTAGTGCTTCGAGGCTCCCAGATACGCAGTATTTT. This gives the protein CASSASRLPDTQYF.